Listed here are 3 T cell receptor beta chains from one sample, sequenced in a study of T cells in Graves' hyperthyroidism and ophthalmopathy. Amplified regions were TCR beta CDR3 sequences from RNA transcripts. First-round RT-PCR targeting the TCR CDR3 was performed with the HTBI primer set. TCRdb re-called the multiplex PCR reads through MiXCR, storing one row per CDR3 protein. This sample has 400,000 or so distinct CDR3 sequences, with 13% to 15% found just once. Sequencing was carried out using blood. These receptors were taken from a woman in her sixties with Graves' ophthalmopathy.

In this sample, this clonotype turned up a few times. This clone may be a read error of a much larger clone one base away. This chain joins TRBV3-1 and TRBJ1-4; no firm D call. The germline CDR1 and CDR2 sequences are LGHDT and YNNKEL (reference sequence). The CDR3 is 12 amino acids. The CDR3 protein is CASGQDEEKLFF. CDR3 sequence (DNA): TGTGCCAGCGGCCAAGATGAGGAAAAACTGTTTTTT.

Written as DNA, the CDR3 is TGTGCCAGCAGGACAGCGAGCTCTGGAAACACCATATATTTT. Translating it yields CASRTASSGNTIYF. The V and J genes are TRBV7-8 and TRBJ1-3; weak D call: TRBD1 (5 bases). The CDR3 runs 14 residues. V gave up 6 bases and J gave up 0 bases, with 9 bases separating them. CDR1 is SGHVS, CDR2 FQNEAQ, per germline.

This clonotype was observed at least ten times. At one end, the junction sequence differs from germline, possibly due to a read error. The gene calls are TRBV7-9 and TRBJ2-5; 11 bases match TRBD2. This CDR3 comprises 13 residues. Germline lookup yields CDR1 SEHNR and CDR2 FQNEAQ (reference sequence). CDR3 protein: CASSLAGGETQYF. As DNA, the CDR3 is TGTGCCAGCAGCCTAGCGGGGGGAGAGACCCAGTACTTC. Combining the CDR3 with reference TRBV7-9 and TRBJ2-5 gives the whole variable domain DTGVSQNPRHKITKRGQNVTFRCDPISEHNRLYWYRQTLGQGPEFLTYFQNEAQLEKSRLLSDRFSAERPKGSFSTLEIQRTEQGDSAMYLCASSLAGGETQYFGPGTRLLVL.